The text below deals with one TCR beta chain. Its antigen is unknown. The data belong to a study of early stage breast cancer tumors. Whole-study results and caveats: Most shared enriched TCRB sequences were commonly generated ones. Unsorted bulk genomic DNA sequencing lacked pairing and functional marker data.

The table came from immunoSEQ multiplex PCR; TCRdb's copy has only in-frame clones and leaves some out. The sample has some 35,000 clones, 65% to 75% seen once. CDR3 length: 15 amino acids. CDR1 and CDR2 (germline): SGHRS, YFSETQ. V lost 0 bases to trimming and J lost 11 bases, with 18 bases between them. This TCR came from a person between 55 and 70 years old with breast cancer. This chain connects TRBV5-1 to TRBJ1-3; D is unresolved. Specimen: blood. CDR3 nucleotide sequence: TGCGCCAGCAGCTTGGAGAGCTGGGCCAATAAGGCCATATATTTT. Translation gives CASSLESWANKAIYF.